A selection of T cell receptor beta chains follows, all from one sample in a study of shared clonotypes between healthy human individuals. The assay was immunoSEQ multiplex PCR, and TCRdb's table has in-frame clones only and misses some. The table has 600,000 or so clones, about 98% seen once. Sequencing was performed on naive CD8+ T cells sorted from blood. These receptors originate from a man between 25 and 39 years old in good health. Both conserved end residues are part of each CDR3. The order of the fields is clone size, D gene, V gene, J gene, CDR3 length, CDR3 protein, CDR3 DNA. A D gene is named only where the DNA matches it firmly. Expanded clones are given a class, and other clones once, few, many or no size at all.

-	-	TRBV7-9	TRBJ2-2	16	CASSHRGLGEIGELFF	TGTGCCAGCAGCCACCGTGGTTTAGGGGAAATCGGGGAGCTGTTTTTT
-	-	TRBV6-5	TRBJ1-1	12	CASMAGNTEAFF	TGTGCCAGCATGGCAGGGAACACTGAAGCTTTCTTT
once	-	TRBV7-9	TRBJ1-4	16	CASSLVWEHGEEKLFF	TGTGCCAGCAGCTTAGTCTGGGAGCATGGGGAGGAAAAACTGTTTTTT
-	TRBD1	TRBV12-5	TRBJ2-2	15	CASGLGTGNTGELFF	TGTGCTAGTGGTTTGGGGACAGGGAACACCGGGGAGCTGTTTTTT
-	-	TRBV7-2	TRBJ1-5	14	CASSPGGANQPQHF	TGTGCCAGCAGCCCCGGGGGAGCCAATCAGCCCCAGCATTTT
-	-	TRBV5-6	TRBJ1-1	14	CASSFGPGNTEAFF	TGTGCCAGCAGCTTTGGGCCGGGCAACACTGAAGCTTTCTTT
once	-	TRBV27	TRBJ1-5	15	CASSISPVSTQPQHF	TGTGCCAGCAGTATCAGTCCGGTATCTACCCAGCCCCAGCATTTT
-	-	TRBV5-6	TRBJ2-7	14	CASSLGQSSYEQYF	TGTGCCAGCAGCCTTGGACAGTCGTCCTACGAGCAGTACTTC
-	TRBD2	TRBV15	TRBJ2-3	15	CATSSLAGGTDTQYF	TGTGCCACCAGCAGTCTAGCGGGAGGCACAGATACGCAGTATTTT
-	TRBD1	TRBV5-1	TRBJ1-3	15	CASSLAGTGGNTIYF	TGCGCCAGCAGCTTGGCTGGGACAGGCGGAAACACCATATATTTT
-	-	TRBV7-9	TRBJ2-1	18	CASSLAEMGHGRYNEQFF	TGTGCCAGCAGCTTAGCGGAGATGGGGCACGGCCGGTACAATGAGCAGTTCTTC
-	TRBD2	TRBV27	TRBJ2-7	16	CASSRPATSGHYEQYF	TGTGCCAGCAGCCGACCCGCCACTAGCGGCCACTACGAGCAGTACTTC
-	-	TRBV11-2	TRBJ2-7	14	CASSYQGQTYEQYF	TGTGCCAGCAGCTATCAGGGACAAACCTACGAGCAGTACTTC
once	TRBD2	TRBV19	TRBJ2-7	13	CASSYGEGYEQYF	TGTGCCAGTAGTTATGGGGAGGGGTACGAGCAGTACTTC
-	-	TRBV6-5	TRBJ2-2	15	CASSFLAQNTGELFF	TGTGCCAGCAGTTTTCTAGCACAGAACACCGGGGAGCTGTTTTTT
-	TRBD1	TRBV7-6	TRBJ2-7	15	CASSPRGTGLDEQYF	TGTGCCAGCAGCCCAAGAGGGACAGGGCTCGACGAGCAGTACTTC
once	TRBD1	TRBV7-2	TRBJ2-2	19	CASRSHKDRWSLGGGELFF	TGTGCCAGCAGGTCCCATAAGGACAGGTGGAGCCTGGGTGGCGGGGAGCTGTTTTTT
-	TRBD1	TRBV27	TRBJ2-7	18	CASSTVVGRQGIRVEQYF	TGTGCCAGCAGTACGGTGGTAGGTCGACAGGGGATCCGCGTGGAGCAGTACTTC
-	-	TRBV4-1	TRBJ1-5	16	CASSQLPGNPNQPQHF	TGCGCCAGCAGCCAGTTACCCGGGAACCCCAATCAGCCCCAGCATTTT
-	TRBD2	TRBV11-2	TRBJ2-7	15	CASLMGGAGDYEQYF	TGTGCCAGCCTCATGGGAGGCGCGGGGGACTACGAGCAGTACTTC
-	-	TRBV29-1	TRBJ1-1	11	CSTWGRTEAFF	TGCAGCACGTGGGGGCGGACTGAAGCTTTCTTT
-	TRBD1	TRBV9	TRBJ2-7	16	CASSVAPGTGVDEQYF	TGTGCCAGCAGCGTGGCCCCCGGGACAGGGGTGGACGAGCAGTACTTC
-	-	TRBV11-3	TRBJ1-5	17	CASSPQLPRGGNQPQHF	TGTGCCAGCAGCCCACAACTACCCAGGGGAGGCAATCAGCCCCAGCATTTT
-	-	TRBV10-1	TRBJ2-1	17	CASSENRDRSSYNEQFF	TGCGCCAGCAGTGAAAACCGAGACAGGAGCTCCTACAATGAGCAGTTCTTC
-	TRBD2	TRBV29-1	TRBJ2-1	16	CSVEGTSGGLDNEQFF	TGCAGCGTTGAAGGGACTAGCGGGGGGCTCGACAATGAGCAGTTCTTC
-	-	TRBV7-6	TRBJ2-2	13	CASSLGGTGELFF	TGTGCCAGCAGCTTAGGGGGCACCGGGGAGCTGTTTTTT
-	-	TRBV7-9	TRBJ2-1	14	CASSLGVRDNEQFF	TGTGCCAGCAGCTTGGGAGTGCGAGACAATGAGCAGTTCTTC
-	TRBD2	TRBV28	TRBJ2-1	15	CASSSRLAEYNEQFF	TGTGCCAGCAGCAGTAGACTAGCGGAGTACAATGAGCAGTTCTTC
-	-	TRBV5-5	TRBJ1-4	15	CASSLARRGLEELFF	TGTGCCAGCAGCTTGGCCCGCCGCGGGCTCGAGGAACTGTTTTTT
-	-	TRBV29-1	TRBJ1-1	13	CSVGGGFWFEAFF	TGCAGCGTTGGAGGTGGTTTCTGGTTCGAAGCTTTCTTT
-	-	TRBV6-1	TRBJ2-7	14	CASSDQADTYEQYF	TGTGCCAGCAGTGATCAGGCAGATACCTACGAGCAGTACTTC
-	TRBD2	TRBV15	TRBJ2-3	14	CATSARDYTDTQYF	TGTGCCACCAGCGCGCGGGACTACACAGATACGCAGTATTTT
-	TRBD2	TRBV4-2	TRBJ2-1	16	CASSLESGTSIHEQFF	TGTGCCAGCAGCCTCGAGTCAGGGACTAGCATTCATGAGCAGTTCTTC
-	TRBD2	TRBV29-1	TRBJ2-7	14	CSVEVAGGAYEQYF	TGCAGCGTTGAAGTCGCGGGGGGCGCCTACGAGCAGTACTTC
once	-	TRBV27	TRBJ2-7	12	CASSGRSYEQYF	TGTGCCAGCAGTGGACGGTCCTACGAGCAGTACTTC
once	-	TRBV7-8	TRBJ2-1	16	CASSLIRTRGDNEQFF	TGTGCCAGCAGCTTAATCCGGACTAGGGGGGACAATGAGCAGTTCTTC
-	-	TRBV27	TRBJ2-6	14	CASRILSGANVLTF	TGTGCCAGCAGAATCCTCTCTGGGGCCAACGTCCTGACTTTC
-	-	TRBV6-5	TRBJ2-3	14	CASSRGVLPDTQYF	TGTGCCAGCAGTAGGGGGGTCTTGCCAGATACGCAGTATTTT
-	TRBD2	TRBV27	TRBJ2-7	13	CASKDSGNYEQYF	TGTGCCAGCAAGGATAGCGGGAATTACGAGCAGTACTTC
-	-	TRBV7-9	TRBJ1-3	19	CASSSVGHKGLSSGNTIYF	TGTGCCAGTAGCTCAGTGGGACACAAAGGACTGAGCTCTGGAAACACCATATATTTT
-	TRBD2	TRBV19	TRBJ2-3	15	CASSIGSGSSDTQYF	TGTGCCAGTAGTATCGGGAGCGGGAGTTCAGATACGCAGTATTTT
-	TRBD1	TRBV5-1	TRBJ2-7	16	CASSLALGQGPGEQYF	TGCGCCAGCAGCTTGGCTTTGGGACAGGGTCCCGGCGAGCAGTACTTC
-	-	TRBV27	TRBJ2-7	14	CASSLLGSLFGQYF	TGTGCCAGCAGTTTATTGGGAAGCCTATTCGGGCAGTACTTC
-	-	TRBV7-3	TRBJ2-1	13	CASSPTGYNEQFF	TGTGCCAGCAGCCCCACAGGGTACAATGAGCAGTTCTTC
-	TRBD1	TRBV7-9	TRBJ2-7	15	CASSPRDRGSYEQYF	TGTGCCAGCAGCCCGCGGGACAGGGGCTCCTACGAGCAGTACTTC
-	TRBD2	TRBV4-1	TRBJ2-7	15	CASSLYRGGVDEQYF	TGCGCCAGCAGCCTATACCGGGGGGGAGTCGACGAGCAGTACTTC
once	-	TRBV13	TRBJ2-7	12	CASSSWQGEQYF	TGTGCCAGCAGTTCGTGGCAGGGCGAGCAGTACTTC
-	-	TRBV25-1	TRBJ2-5	12	CASSWYQETQYF	TGTGCCAGCAGCTGGTACCAAGAGACCCAGTACTTC
once	TRBD1	TRBV15	TRBJ2-1	15	CATSTDRGSYNEQFF	TGTGCCACCAGCACTGACAGGGGTTCCTACAATGAGCAGTTCTTC
-	-	TRBV6-5	TRBJ1-3	14	CASSFGSSGNTIYF	TGTGCCAGCAGTTTCGGGAGCTCTGGAAACACCATATATTTT